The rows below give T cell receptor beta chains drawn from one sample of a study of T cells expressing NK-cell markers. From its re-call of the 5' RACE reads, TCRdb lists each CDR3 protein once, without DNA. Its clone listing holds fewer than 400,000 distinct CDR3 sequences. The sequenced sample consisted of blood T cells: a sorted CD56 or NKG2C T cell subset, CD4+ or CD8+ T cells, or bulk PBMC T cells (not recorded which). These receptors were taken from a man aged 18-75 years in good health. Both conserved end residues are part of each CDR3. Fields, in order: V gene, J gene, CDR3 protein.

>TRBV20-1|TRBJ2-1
CSAHPRRGWPYNEQFF
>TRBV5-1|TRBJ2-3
CASSLDTGGTDTQYF
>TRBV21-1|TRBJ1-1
CASSPHHWMNTEAFF
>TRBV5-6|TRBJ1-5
CASKKDRDHGQPQHF
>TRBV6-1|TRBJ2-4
CASSSGARGAKNIQYF
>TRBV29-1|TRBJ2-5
CSVSLRHIQETQYF
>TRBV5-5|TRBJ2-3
CASFSGGTSSTDTQYF
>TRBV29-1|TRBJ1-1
CSVERTGGFYSFF
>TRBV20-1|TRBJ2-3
CSVTGTGPSTDTQYF
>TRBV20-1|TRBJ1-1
CSARDDLGTEAFF
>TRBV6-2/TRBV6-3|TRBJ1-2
CASSYSPGQRANYGYTF
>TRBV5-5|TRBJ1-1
CASSSAPLPEAFF
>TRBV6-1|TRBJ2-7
CASILQRGSTYEQYF
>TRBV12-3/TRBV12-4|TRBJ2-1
CASRKTDYNEQFF
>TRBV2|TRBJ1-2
CASTRGEYGYTF
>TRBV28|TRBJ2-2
CASSPWGKQGVSTGELFF
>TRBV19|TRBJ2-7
CASNKGQGNSYEQYF
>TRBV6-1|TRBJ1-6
CASAPGHGSYNSPLHF
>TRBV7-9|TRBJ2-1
CASSFGQGVLPWEQFF
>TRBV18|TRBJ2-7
CASSPSGPPYEQYF
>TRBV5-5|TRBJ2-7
CASSLAEGLKTYEQYF
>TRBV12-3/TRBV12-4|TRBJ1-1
CASSTQQGTEAFF
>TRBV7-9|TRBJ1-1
CASSLAEAGGNTEAFF
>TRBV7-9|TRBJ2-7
CASSPQGLAATYEQYF
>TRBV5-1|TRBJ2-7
CASSSTGTPGGEQYF
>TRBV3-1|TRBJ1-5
CASSRFLDQPQHF
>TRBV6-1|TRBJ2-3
CASSESLSSGASTDTQYF
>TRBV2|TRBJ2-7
CASSEALSSASGTSEQYF
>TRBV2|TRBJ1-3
CASTKEGAKGNTIYF
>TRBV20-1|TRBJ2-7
CSARRRGQYNYEQYF
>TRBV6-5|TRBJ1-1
CASSYRDRGFTEAFF
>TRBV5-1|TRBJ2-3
CASSRPQSDTQYF
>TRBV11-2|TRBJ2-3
CASSLGGAAPGSYTQYF
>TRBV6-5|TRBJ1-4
CASSYSPTGVATNEKLFF
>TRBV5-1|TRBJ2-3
CASREIGLRTDTQYF
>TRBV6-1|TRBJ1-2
CASRGQDIYGYTF
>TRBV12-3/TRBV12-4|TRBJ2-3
CASSEQGWYADTQYF
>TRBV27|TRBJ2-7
CASSLSFGGAPDEQYF
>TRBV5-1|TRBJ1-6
CASSLGGSSYNSPLHF
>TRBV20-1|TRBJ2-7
CSAPNTRGVNEQYF
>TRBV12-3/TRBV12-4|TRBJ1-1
CASSSGRGGRDTEAFF
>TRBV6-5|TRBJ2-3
CASSNQLASVYTDTQYF
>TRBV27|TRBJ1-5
CASSLSLTSQPQHF
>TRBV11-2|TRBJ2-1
CASSLPRDSFSSYNEQFF
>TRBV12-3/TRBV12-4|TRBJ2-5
CASSLRGTQETQYF
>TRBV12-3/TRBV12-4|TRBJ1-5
CASRPRGSNQPQHF
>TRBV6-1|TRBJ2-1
CASSEPSGGEWNEQFF
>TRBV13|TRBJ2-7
CASSLSALLTGGRSEQYF
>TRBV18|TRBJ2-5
CASSPLKLEIQETQYF
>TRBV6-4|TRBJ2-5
CASIGTGAETQYF
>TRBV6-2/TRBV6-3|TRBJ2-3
CASSYPPRVGGAPDTQYF
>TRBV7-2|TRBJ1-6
CASSSRDRGGNSPLHF
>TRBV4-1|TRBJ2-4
CASSLQGVKNIQYF
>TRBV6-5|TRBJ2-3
CASSHPEGQPLDTQYF
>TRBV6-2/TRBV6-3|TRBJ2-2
CASSYSRAGELFF
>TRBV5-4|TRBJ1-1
CASSLDPVNTEAFF